This T cell receptor (beta chain) comes out of a study of blood T cell repertoires in COVID-19. Whole-study context: T cells, B-cell-depleted T cells, or PBMCs supplied cDNA or gDNA.

Trimming took 5 bases from V and 7 from J, leaving 8 bases between them. CDR1 is MDHEN, CDR2 SYDVKM, per germline. The CDR3 extends over 12 amino acids. This clone is a singleton in its sample. In the original workflow: Amplification from reference gene primers served as the basis for estimated nucleated cell counts. Clones were sequenced by immunoSEQ multiplex PCR, and TCRdb holds only the in-frame ones, with some missing. V and J calls and clone size follow that table, whereas D and trimming were derived from the DNA. The sample includes 250,000 or so clones, about 87% of them seen just once. Seattle's enrolled individuals joined amid active infection and were then monitored longitudinally.

The V and J genes are TRBV28 and TRBJ2-2; D gene ambiguous. The specimen sequenced was peripheral blood. The receptor was derived from a man aged 25-45 years with COVID-19, enrolled during active disease. This CDR3 reads CASSTPYGELFF. In DNA, the CDR3 is TGTGCCAGCAGTACACCTTACGGGGAGCTGTTTTTT. The variable domain in full, completed from reference TRBV28 and TRBJ2-2, reads DVKVTQSSRYLVKRTGEKVFLECVQDMDHENMFWYRQDPGLGLRLIYFSYDVKMKEKGDIPEGYSVSREKKERFSLILESASTNQTSMYLCASSTPYGELFFGEGSRLTVL.